The 32 T cell receptor beta chains below come from one sample, sequenced in a study of OX40 agonist ivuxolimab in advanced cancers. The data were produced by immunoSEQ multiplex PCR, yet TCRdb's version contains in-frame clones alone and is incomplete. In the table there are roughly 75,000 clones, 80% to 90% of which are singletons. Material: CD4+ or CD8+ T cells sorted from blood, obtained in a trial of the OX40 agonist ivuxolimab. These receptors originate from an adult with an advanced solid tumor such as melanoma, head and neck, liver or kidney cancer.

This clone was seen more than once but under ten times. The chain is built from TRBV28 and TRBJ2-3; TRBD2 matches at 8 bases. Germline-derived CDR1 and CDR2 are MDHEN and SYDVKM. V shed 10 bases, J shed 4 bases, and the junction held 7 bases outside the gene matches. The CDR3 length is 13 residues. CDR3 nucleotide sequence: TGTGCCACCATCGGGACTAGATCAGATACGCAGTATTTT. This codes for CATIGTRSDTQYF.

The chain uses TRBV27 and TRBJ1-6; tentatively, D is TRBD1 (5 bases). This CDR3 is 15 amino acids long. CDR1 is MNHEY, CDR2 SMNVEV, per germline (reference sequence). The V end lost 5 bases, the J end lost 12 bases, and 20 bases lay between the germline ends. For the CDR3, the DNA is TGTGCCAGCAGTACCCCCGTGGGGGAAAAGGGACCCCTCCACTTT. It is translated as CASSTPVGEKGPLHF.

This chain connects TRBV19 to TRBJ1-4, with a tentative D call TRBD1 (5 bases). Germline V gene sequence: CDR1 LNHDA, CDR2 SQIVND (reference sequence). The CDR3 covers 15 residues. V lost 5 bases and J lost 8, with 18 bases in between. DNA of the CDR3: TGTGCCAGTAGTCGTAGGAGGGGCCGAGGGGAAAAACTGTTTTTT. It yields the protein CASSRRRGRGEKLFF.

V and J are TRBV5-1 and TRBJ2-3; the D gene is possibly TRBD2 (7 bases). Trimming took 0 bases from V and 4 from J, leaving 12 bases between them. The CDR3 length is 15 residues. Germline V CDR1 and CDR2: SGHRS, YFSETQ. The CDR3 DNA sequence: TGCGCCAGCAGCTTGGCCGGGGGGCAAGCAGATACGCAGTATTTT. Protein: CASSLAGGQADTQYF.

The chain couples TRBV27 to TRBJ1-5; D ambiguous. The V gene lost 3 bases and the J gene lost 0 bases, with 9 bases spanning the gap. From germline, CDR1 is MNHEY and CDR2 SMNVEV (reference sequence). This CDR3 spans 15 amino acids. CDR3 DNA sequence: TGTGCCAGCAGTTTCTTACGTAATAGCAATCAGCCCCAGCATTTT. Its translation is CASSFLRNSNQPQHF.

V and J are TRBV18 and TRBJ1-5; unclear D gene. Germline V gene data show CDR1 as KGHSH and CDR2 as LQKENI. V was shortened by 4 bases and J by 14 bases, with 18 bases between the two germline ends. The length of the CDR3 is 13 residues. CDR3 DNA sequence: TGTGCCAGCTCACTAAACGTAGACCACGTCAAGCATTTT. It specifies CASSLNVDHVKHF.

This chain connects TRBV19 to TRBJ2-7; 10 bases fit TRBD1. The J segment lost 6 bases and the V segment lost 6 bases, leaving 17 bases of the junction unmatched. CDR3 length equals 17 residues. The V gene's germline CDR1 is LNHDA and CDR2 SQIVND (reference sequence). In nucleotides, the CDR3 is TGTGCCAGTAGCCTCTATCCGGGACAGGGGACAGGTAGCGAGCAGTACTTC. It encodes CASSLYPGQGTGSEQYF.

The chain couples TRBV5-1 to TRBJ2-1; 11 nucleotides line up with TRBD2. Trimming took 2 bases from V and 7 from J; bases not matched to a gene: 14. The CDR3 length is 18 residues. Per the germline V gene, CDR1 is SGHRS and CDR2 is YFSETQ. The CDR3 reads CASSFRTSGLGNGNEQFF. Written as DNA, the CDR3 is TGCGCCAGCAGCTTCCGGACTAGCGGGCTGGGGAACGGAAATGAGCAGTTCTTC. Looking up the rest from reference TRBV5-1 and TRBJ2-1 gives the full variable domain: KAGVTQTPRYLIKTRGQQVTLSCSPISGHRSVSWYQQTPGQGLQFLFEYFSETQRNKGNFPGRFSGRQFSNSRSEMNVSTLELGDSALYLCASSFRTSGLGNGNEQFFGPGTRLTVL.

This chain joins TRBV6-5 and TRBJ1-1; D gene ambiguous. The CDR3 length is 14 residues. V dropped 0 bases and J dropped 1 base, with 6 bases sitting between them. CDR1 and CDR2 (germline): MNHEY, SVGAGI. The CDR3 coding sequence is TGTGCCAGCAGTTACTCGGTCCAGAACACTGAAGCTTTCTTT. Protein sequence: CASSYSVQNTEAFF.

This clone was observed a handful of times. The chain's CDR3 is CASSLSGGALYEQYF. The CDR3 DNA is TGTGCCAGCAGTTTATCTGGTGGGGCCCTCTACGAGCAGTACTTC. This rearrangement joins TRBV6-6 to TRBJ2-7; the D gene is possibly TRBD1 (5 bases). Germline V lookup: CDR1 MNHNY, CDR2 SVGAGI (reference sequence). The CDR3 runs to 15 residues. The ends were cut back, 4 bases at V and 3 bases at J, with 16 bases in the middle.

V and J are TRBV9 and TRBJ2-7; D is undetermined. V was clipped by 0 bases and J by 0 bases, with 10 bases between them. Germline CDR1 SGDLS, CDR2 YYNGEE. The CDR3 is 15 amino acids. The CDR3 spells CASSVGARSSYEQYF. DNA of the CDR3: TGTGCCAGCAGCGTAGGGGCCAGAAGCTCCTACGAGCAGTACTTC.

The chain uses TRBV10-3 and TRBJ2-5, with a possible D match to TRBD1 (5 bases). Germline assignment: CDR1 ENHRY and CDR2 SYGVKD. The CDR3 consists of 14 residues. Trimming stripped 11 bases from V and 5 bases from J, with 21 bases between. The CDR3: CASRADTSGETQYF. The CDR3 coding sequence is TGTGCCTCCAGGGCAGACACCTCAGGGGAGACCCAGTACTTC.

The rearrangement joins TRBV5-1 to TRBJ2-3; D possibly matches TRBD1 or TRBD2 (5 bases each). Germline loops: CDR1 SGHRS, CDR2 YFSETQ. The CDR3 has 14 amino acids. Trimming stripped 7 bases from V and 0 bases from J, with 12 bases between. In nucleotides, the CDR3 is TGCGCCAGCTACCGGGACGGCAGCACAGATACGCAGTATTTT. Translated, it gives CASYRDGSTDTQYF.

V gene TRBV6-1 combines with J gene TRBJ1-2; D gene uncertain. Germline V CDR1 and CDR2: MNHNS, SASEGT. V dropped 4 bases and J dropped 7 bases, with 19 bases sitting between them. The CDR3 spans 15 residues. The CDR3 loop reads CASSGEGGPGFGYTF. Written as DNA, the CDR3 is TGTGCCAGCAGTGGGGAGGGCGGTCCCGGCTTTGGCTACACCTTC.

This clone has only a few counts. The chain has TRBV6-1 and TRBJ1-2; TRBD1 matches at 8 bases. With V trimmed by 4 bases and J by 7 bases, 8 bases remained unmatched. Germline CDR1 MNHNS, CDR2 SASEGT. The CDR3 contains 14 residues. CDR3 DNA sequence: TGTGCCAGCAGTGGCCCGGGACAGGTCGTTGGCTACACCTTC. Its protein is CASSGPGQVVGYTF.

This clone was seen only once. The V and J genes are TRBV27 and TRBJ2-5; tentatively, D is TRBD1 (5 bases). V gave up 4 bases and J gave up 5 bases, with 11 bases separating them. Germline V gene sequence: CDR1 MNHEY, CDR2 SMNVEV (reference sequence). The CDR3 has 13 residues. CDR3 sequence (DNA): TGTGCCAGCAGTTCGGGCAGGGTCGAGACCCAGTACTTC. Its translation is CASSSGRVETQYF.

The chain links TRBV11-2 to TRBJ1-4, with D perhaps TRBD1 (5 bases). V lost 1 base to trimming and J lost 6 bases, with 9 bases between them. CDR1 is SGHAT, CDR2 FQNNGV, per germline. The CDR3 totals 14 residues. CDR3: CASSLVGTDEKLFF. The CDR3 DNA is TGTGCCAGCAGCTTAGTGGGGACCGATGAAAAACTGTTTTTT. The whole variable domain, remainder taken from reference TRBV11-2 and TRBJ1-4, is EAGVAQSPRYKIIEKRQSVAFWCNPISGHATLYWYQQILGQGPKLLIQFQNNGVVDDSQLPKDRFSAERLKGVDSTLKIQPAKLEDSAVYLCASSLVGTDEKLFFGSGTQLSVL.

The CDR3 protein is CASSIGLIGDEQYF. The CDR3 DNA sequence: TGTGCCAGTAGTATCGGCCTAATCGGGGACGAGCAGTACTTC. This chain connects TRBV19 to TRBJ2-7; maybe TRBD2 (5 bases). The CDR3 runs 14 residues. Germline CDR1 reads LNHDA; CDR2 reads SQIVND (reference sequence). V was cut by 3 bases and J by 5 bases, with 14 bases left in between.

The V gene is TRBV11-1, the J gene TRBJ2-1; TRBD1 matches at 7 bases. Trimming took 1 base from V and 4 from J; bases not matched to a gene: 7. Germline assignment: CDR1 SGHAT and CDR2 FQDESV (reference sequence). CDR3 length: 16 residues. The CDR3 DNA reads as TGTGCCAGCAGCTTAGTCCGGGACAGATTATACAATGAGCAGTTCTTC. This sequence encodes CASSLVRDRLYNEQFF. Variable domain in full (rest from reference TRBV11-1 and TRBJ2-1): EAEVAQSPRYKITEKSQAVAFWCDPISGHATLYWYRQILGQGPELLVQFQDESVVDDSQLPKDRFSAERLKGVDSTLKIQPAELGDSAMYLCASSLVRDRLYNEQFFGPGTRLTVL.

The J gene is TRBJ2-1, the V gene TRBV5-8; D might be TRBD2 (5 bases). There are 15 residues in the CDR3. CDR1 and CDR2 from the germline V gene are SGHTS and YDEGEE. The V end lost 2 bases, the J end lost 4 bases, and 13 bases lay between the germline ends. Here the CDR3 reads CASSFSSDPYNEQFF. CDR3 DNA sequence: TGTGCCAGCAGCTTCAGTAGCGACCCGTACAATGAGCAGTTCTTC.

This clone has just one count. This chain joins TRBV5-4 and TRBJ1-3; unclear D gene. The CDR3 is 16 amino acids. V lost 5 bases and J 1 base, leaving 16 bases between the germline ends. CDR1 is SGHNT, CDR2 YYREEE, per germline (reference sequence). The CDR3 coding sequence is TGTGCCAGCAGAAACGAGAAAGAATCTTCTGGAAACACCATATATTTT. Translating it yields CASRNEKESSGNTIYF.

The chain has TRBV18 and TRBJ1-1; D call uncertain. Per the germline V gene, CDR1 is KGHSH and CDR2 is LQKENI. Trimming removed 1 base from V and 6 bases from J, with 9 bases in between. The CDR3 has 13 residues. In DNA, the CDR3 is TGTGCCAGCTCACCACTCGCAATGGCTGAAGCTTTCTTT. Translated: CASSPLAMAEAFF.

The CDR3 DNA is TGCAGCGCACGCGGACAGGGGATGAACACTGAAGCTTTCTTT. Amino acids: CSARGQGMNTEAFF. The J gene is TRBJ1-1, the V gene TRBV29-1; 9 nucleotides line up with TRBD1. Losses at the gene ends were 7 bases for V and 0 bases for J; bases not matched to a gene: 6. The CDR3 contains 14 residues. The V gene's germline CDR1 is SQVTM and CDR2 ANQGSEA.

The V call is TRBV7-2, the J call TRBJ2-7; D possibly corresponds to TRBD1 (7 bases). Deletions cut 7 bases from V and 3 bases from J, with 13 bases between. There are 13 residues in the CDR3. Germline CDR1 reads SGHTA; CDR2 reads FQGNSA. The DNA of the CDR3 is TGTGCCAGCATGCGGGACAGACGCTACGAGCAGTACTTC. The encoded protein is CASMRDRRYEQYF.

The genes are TRBV10-2 and TRBJ2-7, with no clear D. Trimming left V 1 base short and J 10 bases short, with 26 bases between. This CDR3 is 17 amino acids long. From germline, CDR1 is WSHSY and CDR2 SAAADI. CDR3 protein: CASSEWDGKQLKMIQYF. DNA for the CDR3: TGCGCCAGCAGTGAGTGGGATGGGAAACAGCTTAAAATGATCCAGTACTTC.

The rearrangement joins TRBV4-3 to TRBJ2-1; 15 bases fit TRBD2. Germline-derived CDR1 and CDR2 are LGHNA and YSLEER. The CDR3 is 20 amino acids. V was pared by 4 bases and J by 0 bases, with 10 bases of the junction left unmatched. CDR3 protein: CASSPGTSGRFSGSYNEQFF. DNA for the CDR3: TGCGCCAGCAGCCCCGGGACTAGCGGGAGGTTCTCCGGCTCCTACAATGAGCAGTTCTTC.

V gene TRBV2 combines with J gene TRBJ2-3, with D unclear. This CDR3 spans 14 amino acids. In germline, CDR1 is SNHLY, CDR2 FYNNEI. Trimming left V 6 bases short and J 2 bases short, with 12 bases between. CDR3 bases: TGTGCCAGCAGATTAAGACTCGACACAGATACGCAGTATTTT. The encoded protein is CASRLRLDTDTQYF.

The chain employs TRBV7-2 and TRBJ2-7; D is unresolved. CDR1 SGHTA and CDR2 FQGNSA come from the germline V gene. This CDR3 contains 13 residues. V lost 5 bases to trimming and J lost 6 bases, with 14 bases between them. DNA of the CDR3: TGTGCCAGCAGCCTCAAGGGCCCGGGCGAGCAGTACTTC. This encodes CASSLKGPGEQYF.

The genes are TRBV14 and TRBJ1-3; D is unclear. Germline V gives CDR1 SGHDN, CDR2 FVKESK. The CDR3 extends over 17 amino acids. V shed 4 bases and J shed 0 bases, with 16 bases lying between them. The CDR3 nucleotides read TGTGCCAGCAGCCGAGCTCGGACCGGGATCTCTGGAAACACCATATATTTT. It yields the protein CASSRARTGISGNTIYF.

The V and J genes are TRBV5-4 and TRBJ1-2, with 7 bases matching TRBD1. With V trimmed by 5 bases and J by 0 bases, 4 bases remained unmatched. CDR3 length: 14 amino acids. Germline CDR1 SGHNT, CDR2 YYREEE (reference sequence). CDR3 protein: CASRTTGTNYGYTF. CDR3 nucleotide sequence: TGTGCCAGCAGGACGACAGGGACTAACTATGGCTACACCTTC.

The V call is TRBV19, the J call TRBJ2-5; TRBD2 aligns across 8 bases. Trimming at V came to 8 bases and at J to 5 bases, leaving 13 bases not matched to a gene. The CDR3 contains 15 residues. Germline V gene sequence: CDR1 LNHDA, CDR2 SQIVND (reference sequence). CDR3 DNA sequence: TGTGCCAGTTCGGGGATCAGCGGGGGAGTGGAGACCCAGTACTTC. Protein sequence: CASSGISGGVETQYF.

J is TRBJ2-7 and V is TRBV4-1; the D gene is possibly TRBD1 (7 bases). The CDR3 loop spans 14 amino acids. Germline lookup yields CDR1 MGHRA and CDR2 YSYEKL. V shed 0 bases and J shed 7 bases, with 13 bases lying between them. CDR3 sequence (DNA): TGCGCCAGCAGCCAAGAACAGGGGAGCGGGGAGCAGTACTTC. Translation: CASSQEQGSGEQYF.